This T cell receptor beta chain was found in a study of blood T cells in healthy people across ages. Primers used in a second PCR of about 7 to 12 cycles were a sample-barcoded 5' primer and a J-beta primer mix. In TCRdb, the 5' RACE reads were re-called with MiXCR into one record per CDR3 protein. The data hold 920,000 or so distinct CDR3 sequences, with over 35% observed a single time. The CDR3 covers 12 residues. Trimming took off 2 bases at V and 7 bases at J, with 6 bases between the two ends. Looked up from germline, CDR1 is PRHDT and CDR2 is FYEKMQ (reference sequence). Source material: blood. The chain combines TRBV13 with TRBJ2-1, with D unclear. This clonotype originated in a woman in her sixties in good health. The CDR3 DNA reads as TGTGCCAGCAGCTTATTGACGAATGAGCAGTTCTTC. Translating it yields CASSLLTNEQFF. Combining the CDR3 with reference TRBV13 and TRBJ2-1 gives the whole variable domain AAGVIQSPRHLIKEKRETATLKCYPIPRHDTVYWYQQGPGQDPQFLISFYEKMQSDKGSIPDRFSAQQFSDYHSELNMSSLELGDSALYFCASSLLTNEQFFGPGTRLTVL.